One and the same sample provided the 22 T cell receptor beta chains below, sequenced in a study of shared clonotypes between healthy human individuals. Produced via immunoSEQ multiplex PCR; TCRdb's table is partial and in-frame only. This sample has 2 million to 2.5 million clones, with approximately 93% found just once. The sequenced sample was naive CD4+ T cells from PBMCs. Subset specified: CD45RA+ positively selected. These receptors were obtained from a man between 18 and 35 years old in good health. Some clones in this sample may be carry-over from other donors' samples.

In regard to this clone: Other DNA sequences in this sample translate to the same CDR3. The rearrangement uses TRBV27 and TRBJ1-4; a weak D match, TRBD1 (6 bases). CDR1 and CDR2 (germline): MNHEY, SMNVEV (reference sequence). Trimming cost V 6 bases and J 4 bases, with 9 bases left between them. The CDR3 has 13 amino acids. The CDR3 reads CASSTGYNEKLFF. CDR3 bases: TGTGCCAGCAGCACAGGGTATAATGAAAAACTGTTTTTT.

The CDR3 coding sequence is TGTGCCAGCAGCTTTGGCAGTTTAGCCAAAAACATTCAGTACTTC. It is translated as CASSFGSLAKNIQYF. The chain joins TRBV5-6 to TRBJ2-4; no clear D gene. Trimming pared 2 bases from V and 0 bases from J, leaving 9 bases between. Germline V gives CDR1 SGHDT, CDR2 YYEEEE. The CDR3 runs 15 residues.

The chain has TRBV18 and TRBJ1-3; D ambiguous. Germline CDR1 KGHSH, CDR2 LQKENI. This CDR3 contains 16 residues. V was cut by 1 base and J by 0 bases, with 10 bases left in between. The CDR3 sequence: CASSPLDASSGNTIYF. The CDR3 DNA follows: TGTGCCAGCTCACCACTCGACGCATCCTCTGGAAACACCATATATTTT.

This clone was counted only a few times. The chain links TRBV7-3 to TRBJ2-1; 10 bases line up with TRBD2. The CDR3 has 16 residues. J was trimmed by 5 bases and V by 2 bases; bases with no gene match: 6. Germline CDR1 reads SGHTA; CDR2 reads FQGTGA. In nucleotides, the CDR3 is TGTGCCAGCAGCTTAGCCCCAGCGGGAGGGCACAATGAGCAGTTCTTC. Its translation: CASSLAPAGGHNEQFF. The full variable domain, in which reference TRBV7-3 and TRBJ2-1 provide the parts outside the CDR3, is GAGVSQTPSNKVTEKGKYVELRCDPISGHTALYWYRQSLGQGPEFLIYFQGTGAADDSGLPNDRFFAVRPEGSVSTLKIQRTERGDSAVYLCASSLAPAGGHNEQFFGPGTRLTVL.

The chain employs TRBV30 and TRBJ1-1; possible D gene TRBD1, 5 bases. CDR1 and CDR2 from the germline V gene are GTSNPN and SVGIG (reference sequence). This CDR3 contains 16 residues. Trimming stripped 2 bases from V and 1 base from J, with 17 bases between. CDR3 residues: CAWSPRQTSKNTEAFF. The CDR3 coding sequence is TGTGCCTGGAGTCCCAGACAGACGTCGAAGAACACTGAAGCTTTCTTT.

This chain uses TRBV6-5 with TRBJ2-3; D is uncertain. V lost 4 bases, J lost 4 bases, and 6 bases lay in between. The CDR3 loop spans 12 amino acids. Germline lookup yields CDR1 MNHEY and CDR2 SVGAGI. The DNA of the CDR3 is TGTGCCAGCAGTTCCCAGTCAGATACGCAGTATTTT. This encodes CASSSQSDTQYF.

This chain links TRBV27 with TRBJ2-1; D tentatively fits TRBD1 or TRBD2 (6 bases each). The CDR3 consists of 15 residues. Trimming took 6 bases from V and 5 from J, leaving 17 bases between them. Germline assignment: CDR1 MNHEY and CDR2 SMNVEV (reference sequence). CDR3 nucleotide sequence: TGTGCCAGCAGGAGGGGGAGGTTCGAGAACAATGAGCAGTTCTTC. Protein product: CASRRGRFENNEQFF.

Only one count was recorded for this clone. The chain is built from TRBV15 and TRBJ2-5; TRBD1 might be the D (5 bases). The CDR3 spans 16 residues. Per germline, CDR1 LNHNV and CDR2 YYDKDF (reference sequence). With 0 bases removed from V and 0 bases from J, the gap between germline ends came to 11 bases. CDR3 sequence reads: CATSREGRVDQETQYF. The CDR3 bases are TGTGCCACCAGCAGAGAGGGCAGGGTAGACCAAGAGACCCAGTACTTC.

This chain joins TRBV5-1 and TRBJ2-1; tentative D call: TRBD1 (8 bases). This CDR3 region has 15 residues. The V and J ends lost 0 bases and 5 bases respectively, with 12 bases between them. Germline V CDR1 and CDR2: SGHRS, YFSETQ. DNA for the CDR3: TGCGCCAGCAGCTTGGAGCGGGACAGGCACAATGAGCAGTTCTTC. It is translated as CASSLERDRHNEQFF.

This sequence joins TRBV28 and TRBJ2-1, with 7 bases identical to TRBD2. Germline trimming cut 4 bases from V and 3 bases from J; bases unmatched to any gene: 6. Germline CDR1 reads MDHEN; CDR2 reads SYDVKM. The CDR3 is 15 amino acids. DNA for the CDR3: TGTGCCAGCAGTTGGGCTAGCGGACGCTACAATGAGCAGTTCTTC. Its protein is CASSWASGRYNEQFF.

The V call is TRBV14, the J call TRBJ1-1; D remains unclear. The germline V gene encodes CDR1 SGHDN and CDR2 FVKESK. This CDR3 has 12 residues. V dropped 2 bases and J dropped 4 bases, with 5 bases sitting between them. The CDR3 loop reads CASSQRSTEAFF. CDR3 DNA: TGTGCCAGCAGCCAACGATCCACTGAAGCTTTCTTT.

A word on this clone: The same CDR3 can be traced to other DNA sequences in this sample. The V and J genes are TRBV18 and TRBJ2-3; D ambiguous. Germline CDR1 and CDR2: KGHSH and LQKENI. V dropped 3 bases and J dropped 4 bases, with 8 bases sitting between them. The CDR3 runs 13 residues. The DNA of the CDR3 is TGTGCCAGCTCACCGGTCATCGCAGATACGCAGTATTTT. Protein product: CASSPVIADTQYF.

This chain links TRBV9 with TRBJ2-1; D is undetermined. The germline CDR1 and CDR2 sequences are SGDLS and YYNGEE. The V gene lost 3 bases and the J gene lost 15 bases, with 13 bases spanning the gap. The CDR3 is 11 amino acids. Here the CDR3 DNA reads TGTGCCAGCAGCGGAGATGGCCCCGGGTTCTTC. It translates to CASSGDGPGFF.

V usage is TRBV2 and J usage is TRBJ2-7; no firm D call. The V gene lost 1 base and the J gene lost 6 bases, with 10 bases spanning the gap. The germline V gene encodes CDR1 SNHLY and CDR2 FYNNEI. The CDR3 has 13 residues. DNA for the CDR3: TGTGCCAGCAGTGAAGTCACTTACGGCGAGCAGTACTTC. Translation: CASSEVTYGEQYF.

The rearrangement uses TRBV5-4 and TRBJ1-4; D is perhaps TRBD1 (5 bases). Trimming pared 6 bases from V and 2 bases from J, leaving 14 bases between. This CDR3 is 15 amino acids long. In germline, CDR1 is SGHNT, CDR2 YYREEE (reference sequence). The CDR3 loop is CASNRGGNTNEKLFF. The CDR3 DNA reads as TGTGCCAGCAACCGGGGGGGGAATACTAATGAAAAACTGTTTTTT.

The V gene is TRBV9, the J gene TRBJ2-1; 13 positions match TRBD2. This CDR3 region has 14 residues. V shed 4 bases, J shed 8 bases, and the junction held 3 bases outside the gene matches. Germline V CDR1 and CDR2: SGDLS, YYNGEE. The CDR3 reads CASSQLAGGHEQFF. CDR3 nucleotide sequence: TGTGCCAGCAGCCAACTAGCGGGAGGGCATGAGCAGTTCTTC.

The chain couples TRBV10-3 to TRBJ1-4; TRBD1 is a possible D gene (5 bases). The CDR3 has 17 amino acids. Trimming removed 0 bases from V and 4 bases from J, with 15 bases in between. Looked up from germline, CDR1 is ENHRY and CDR2 is SYGVKD. CDR3 DNA sequence: TGTGCCATCAGTGAGTCTGGGACCTCTGGTGGTAATGAAAAACTGTTTTTT. Protein: CAISESGTSGGNEKLFF.

This clone was found once. The chain employs TRBV5-8 and TRBJ1-2, with D unclear. The germline V gene encodes CDR1 SGHTS and CDR2 YDEGEE. With 3 bases removed from V and 4 bases from J, the gap between germline ends came to 16 bases. This CDR3 has 15 residues. Here the CDR3 reads CASSSGGVGGYGYTF. The CDR3 DNA is TGTGCCAGCAGCTCAGGAGGTGTTGGTGGCTATGGCTACACCTTC.

The chain couples TRBV5-1 to TRBJ2-1, with 12 bases lining up with TRBD2. CDR3 length: 16 residues. The germline gives CDR1 SGHRS, CDR2 YFSETQ. V shed 4 bases, J shed 4 bases, and the junction held 6 bases outside the gene matches. CDR3 DNA: TGCGCCAGCAGCCCCCGGACTAGCGGGAATTACAATGAGCAGTTCTTC. Translation: CASSPRTSGNYNEQFF.

The V and J genes are TRBV6-1 and TRBJ1-5; 7 bases are a match to TRBD1. CDR3 length: 12 residues. The germline gives CDR1 MNHNS, CDR2 SASEGT. With V trimmed by 0 bases and J by 15 bases, 5 bases remained unmatched. CDR3 in amino acids: CASSEAGRGGHF. CDR3 nucleotide sequence: TGTGCCAGCAGTGAAGCAGGCAGGGGGGGGCATTTT.

The J gene is TRBJ2-2, the V gene TRBV15, with 10 bases matching TRBD1. Germline assignment: CDR1 LNHNV and CDR2 YYDKDF (reference sequence). J was trimmed by 1 base and V by 6 bases; bases with no gene match: 2. The length of the CDR3 is 15 residues. Written as DNA, the CDR3 is TGTGCCACCAGTGGGGACAGGGGGAACACCGGGGAGCTGTTTTTT. Its protein product is CATSGDRGNTGELFF.

With regard to this clone: Other DNA sequences in the sample encode the same CDR3. The chain links TRBV28 to TRBJ2-7, with D uncertain. The CDR3 loop spans 12 amino acids. Deletions cut 3 bases from V and 2 bases from J, with 5 bases between. In germline, CDR1 is MDHEN, CDR2 SYDVKM. In DNA, the CDR3 is TGTGCCAGCAGTTTGAGAGCCTACGAGCAGTACTTC. Its protein is CASSLRAYEQYF. Variable domain in full (rest from reference TRBV28 and TRBJ2-7): DVKVTQSSRYLVKRTGEKVFLECVQDMDHENMFWYRQDPGLGLRLIYFSYDVKMKEKGDIPEGYSVSREKKERFSLILESASTNQTSMYLCASSLRAYEQYFGPGTRLTVT.